The 5 T cell receptor beta chains listed next were all sequenced from one sample in a study of T-cell memory formation after mild COVID-19. MiXCR, applied by TCRdb to the 5' RACE reads, yields one record per CDR3 protein. The sample records approximately 100,000 distinct CDR3 sequences, over 8.5% being singletons. Sequencing input: PBMCs or a T cell subset sorted from them (not recorded which). These receptors came from a man aged 18 to 30 who had mild COVID-19 (a few samples of this study predate the infection). Cell type and time point are not known.

The genes are TRBV12-3 or TRBV12-4 and TRBJ2-5, with 7 bases lining up with TRBD2. Trimming took 6 bases from V and 2 from J; bases not matched to a gene: 6. CDR3 length: 14 amino acids. CDR3 region: CASRGTTGQETQYF. The CDR3 DNA follows: TGTGCCAGCAGGGGGACTACGGGGCAAGAGACCCAGTACTTC.

The rearrangement joins TRBV9 to TRBJ1-1; 9 nucleotides agree with TRBD1. Trimming removed 1 base from V and 5 bases from J; junction bases left unmatched: 6. In germline, CDR1 is SGDLS, CDR2 YYNGEE. The CDR3 runs 15 residues. CDR3 residues: CASSVSGTGPTEAFF. The CDR3 coding sequence is TGTGCCAGCAGCGTATCTGGGACAGGGCCAACTGAAGCTTTCTTT.

This clonotype was found many times. This chain joins TRBV7-9 and TRBJ2-1, with D perhaps matching TRBD2 (6 bases). Germline-derived CDR1 and CDR2 are SEHNR and FQNEAQ (reference sequence). The CDR3 has 19 amino acids. The V end lost 5 bases, the J end lost 4 bases, and 27 bases lay between the germline ends. In nucleotides, the CDR3 is TGTGCCAGCAGCGGAGCGGGCAGGGTCGTGGGGTCTCCATACAATGAGCAGTTCTTC. Translated, it gives CASSGAGRVVGSPYNEQFF.

This clonotype has only a few counts. The chain employs TRBV7-2 and TRBJ2-7; tentative D call: TRBD2 (7 bases). This CDR3 region has 14 residues. Trimming shortened V by 0 bases and J by 3 bases, and 9 bases separated the two germline ends. From germline, CDR1 is SGHTA and CDR2 FQGNSA. CDR3 protein: CASSLAGGLYEQYV. CDR3 DNA: TGTGCCAGCAGCTTAGCGGGGGGGCTCTACGAGCAGTACGTC.

V usage is TRBV2 and J usage is TRBJ2-3; 7 bases fit TRBD1. The germline V gene encodes CDR1 SNHLY and CDR2 FYNNEI. The V gene end was trimmed by 1 base and the J gene end by 4 bases; junction bases not matched to a gene: 5. CDR3 length equals 15 residues. The CDR3 loop reads CASSEEGALSDTQYF. CDR3 nucleotides: TGTGCCAGCAGTGAAGAGGGGGCCTTATCAGATACGCAGTATTTT.